These 17 T cell receptor beta chains share one sample of origin, sequenced in a study of identical twins. One entry per CDR3 protein, called by TCRdb with MiXCR from the 5' RACE reads. The sample has hundreds of thousands of distinct CDR3 sequences; approximately 13% are singletons. A further study also used this sample, focusing on yellow fever vaccine responses in identical twins.

Sequencing was carried out using CD8+ T cells sorted from blood. These receptors all stem from a woman under 30 in good health.

The rearrangement uses TRBV28 and TRBJ2-7; D not certain. The CDR3 spans 13 residues. Looked up from germline, CDR1 is MDHEN and CDR2 is SYDVKM. V lost 7 bases and J 0 bases, leaving 10 bases between the germline ends. The CDR3 bases are TGTGCCAGCAAAGACTGGAGCTCCTACGAGCAGTACTTC. The encoded protein is CASKDWSSYEQYF.

The chain is built from TRBV20-1 and TRBJ2-1; D is unresolved. Germline V gene sequence: CDR1 DFQATT, CDR2 SNEGSKA (reference sequence). V was shortened by 0 bases and J by 8 bases, with 11 bases between the two germline ends. This CDR3 is built from 13 residues. CDR3 nucleotide sequence: TGCAGTGCTAGAGATTGGCGGAGTGATGAGCAGTTCTTC. Protein sequence: CSARDWRSDEQFF.

The sample holds a few counts of this clonotype. The genes are TRBV4-2 and TRBJ2-3, with D possibly being TRBD1 or TRBD2 (5 bases each). This CDR3 is 16 amino acids long. CDR1 is LGHNA and CDR2 is YNFKEQ in the germline V gene. V was shortened by 4 bases and J by 5 bases, with 19 bases between the two germline ends. The CDR3 nucleotides are TGTGCCAGCAGCCCTGACCCGGGGCGGGTAGAAGATACGCAGTATTTT. Encoded protein: CASSPDPGRVEDTQYF.

CDR3 sequence (DNA): TGCAGCGTTGAAGATCCATTGGAGGGGGGGCCGGCTAGCACAGATACGCAGTATTTT. It translates to CSVEDPLEGGPASTDTQYF. The chain uses TRBV29-1 and TRBJ2-3, with D possibly being TRBD2 (7 bases). From germline, CDR1 is SQVTM and CDR2 ANQGSEA. Trimming stripped 0 bases from V and 0 bases from J, with 22 bases between. This CDR3 contains 19 residues.

The chain uses TRBV27 and TRBJ2-1; D ambiguous. The CDR3 consists of 13 residues. The V gene lost 3 bases and the J gene lost 4 bases, with 7 bases spanning the gap. The germline V gene has CDR1 MNHEY and CDR2 SMNVEV (reference sequence). CDR3 residues: CASSFEQYNEQFF. The CDR3 DNA reads TGTGCCAGCAGTTTTGAACAGTACAATGAGCAGTTCTTC.

The chain links TRBV20-1 to TRBJ2-1, with D perhaps given as TRBD1 or TRBD2 (5 bases each). V was cut by 3 bases and J by 1 base, with 10 bases left in between. The CDR3 has 14 residues. Germline CDR1 DFQATT, CDR2 SNEGSKA (reference sequence). The CDR3 loop reads CSASGDLSYNEQFF. The CDR3 region has the DNA TGCAGTGCTAGCGGGGACCTTTCCTACAATGAGCAGTTCTTC.

The count of this clonotype is one. The chain combines TRBV27 with TRBJ2-3, with 13 nucleotides matching TRBD2. The CDR3 spans 17 residues. Germline V gene lookup returns CDR1 MNHEY and CDR2 SMNVEV (reference sequence). J was trimmed by 4 bases and V by 4 bases; bases with no gene match: 8. The CDR3 loop is CASSSISGLAGPDTQYF. DNA of the CDR3: TGTGCCAGCAGTTCTATATCGGGACTAGCGGGGCCAGATACGCAGTATTTT.

This clonotype showed up just a few times. The chain is built from TRBV6-1 and TRBJ2-7; no reliable D call. The V end lost 2 bases, the J end lost 6 bases, and 14 bases lay between the germline ends. CDR1 and CDR2 from the germline V gene are MNHNS and SASEGT. The length of the CDR3 is 14 residues. CDR3 region: CASSERSLHGEQYV. In nucleotides, the CDR3 is TGTGCCAGCAGTGAACGCAGCTTACATGGCGAGCAGTACGTC.

This clonotype has a handful of counts. The gene calls are TRBV9 and TRBJ2-7; D is ambiguous. Trimming took 4 bases from V and 3 from J, leaving 17 bases between them. The CDR3 totals 15 residues. Germline CDR1 is SGDLS and CDR2 is YYNGEE. The DNA of the CDR3 is TGTGCCAGCAGCCCCTCGAGACGGACGGGCTACGAGCAGTACTTC. This codes for CASSPSRRTGYEQYF.

The gene calls are TRBV28 and TRBJ2-5; D possibly uses TRBD1 or TRBD2 (5 bases each). The CDR3 has 13 amino acids. Germline-derived CDR1 and CDR2 are MDHEN and SYDVKM. Trimming cost V 6 bases and J 4 bases, with 12 bases left between them. CDR3 DNA: TGTGCCAGCAGAGACAGTGGGGGAGAGACCCAGTACTTC. Residues: CASRDSGGETQYF.

This clonotype occurred a few times. The rearrangement links TRBV27 to TRBJ1-1; D is uncertain. CDR1 is MNHEY, CDR2 SMNVEV, per germline (reference sequence). The CDR3 loop spans 13 amino acids. With 0 bases removed from V and 8 bases from J, the gap between germline ends came to 10 bases. For the CDR3, the DNA is TGTGCCAGCAGTTTATCTCCAACCACCGAAGCTTTCTTT. Translating it yields CASSLSPTTEAFF.

There are a few counts of this clonotype. J is TRBJ1-1 and V is TRBV9, with D perhaps matching TRBD1 (6 bases). The germline V gene has CDR1 SGDLS and CDR2 YYNGEE. This CDR3 has 16 residues. Trimming left V 2 bases short and J 2 bases short, with 16 bases between. The CDR3 spells CASSVIKQGDNTEAFF. CDR3 nucleotides: TGTGCCAGCAGCGTGATAAAACAGGGTGACAACACTGAAGCTTTCTTT.

The chain employs TRBV12-3 or TRBV12-4 and TRBJ1-5; unclear D gene. The CDR3 runs to 15 residues. Trimming stripped 4 bases from V and 2 bases from J, with 12 bases between. In DNA form, the CDR3 reads TGTGCCAGCAGTTGGGGAGCGGCACGCAATCAGCCCCAGCATTTT. Amino acids: CASSWGAARNQPQHF.

The chain combines TRBV12-3 or TRBV12-4 with TRBJ2-6; D assignment may be TRBD1 or TRBD2 (6 bases each). The V gene lost 3 bases and the J gene lost 2 bases, with 8 bases spanning the gap. The CDR3 runs 15 residues. In DNA, the CDR3 is TGTGCCAGCAGTTTTGGGGGGCCTGGGGCCAACGTCCTGACTTTC. Its protein product is CASSFGGPGANVLTF.

This clonotype was seen only a few times. The chain uses TRBV9 and TRBJ2-3; D is perhaps TRBD2 (6 bases). Trimming took off 0 bases at V and 2 bases at J, with 10 bases between the two ends. Germline CDR1 SGDLS, CDR2 YYNGEE. The CDR3 covers 15 residues. The CDR3: CASSVAGLSTDTQYF. The CDR3 nucleotides are TGTGCCAGCAGCGTAGCGGGACTCTCCACAGATACGCAGTATTTT.

The chain couples TRBV19 to TRBJ2-5; D unresolved. This CDR3 spans 12 amino acids. V lost 4 bases to trimming and J lost 4 bases, with 7 bases between them. CDR1 and CDR2 (germline): LNHDA, SQIVND (reference sequence). CDR3 coding DNA: TGTGCCAGTAGTAAAATGGGAGAGACCCAGTACTTC. Protein product: CASSKMGETQYF.

This clonotype was detected only a few times. V and J are TRBV19 and TRBJ2-1, with TRBD2 as a possible D gene (6 bases). Trimming cost V 3 bases and J 10 bases, with 16 bases left between them. The CDR3 loop spans 14 amino acids. Germline V CDR1 and CDR2: LNHDA, SQIVND (reference sequence). The DNA for the CDR3 is TGTGCCAGTAGTATCCCCCGGGACTTGCCCGAGCAGTTCTTC. Its protein product is CASSIPRDLPEQFF.